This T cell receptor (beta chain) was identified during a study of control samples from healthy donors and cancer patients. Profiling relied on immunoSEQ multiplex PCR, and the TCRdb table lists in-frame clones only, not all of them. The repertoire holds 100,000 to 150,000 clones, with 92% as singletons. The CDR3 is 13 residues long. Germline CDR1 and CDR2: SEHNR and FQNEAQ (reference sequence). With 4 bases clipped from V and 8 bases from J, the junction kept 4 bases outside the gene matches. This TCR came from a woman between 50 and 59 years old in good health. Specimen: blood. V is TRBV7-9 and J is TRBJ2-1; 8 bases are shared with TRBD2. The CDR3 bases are TGTGCCAGCAGCTGGGCGGGAGGCCATGAGCAGTTCTTC. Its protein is CASSWAGGHEQFF.